This T cell receptor beta chain was sequenced during a study of cytomegalovirus exposure and HLA in healthy donors. Study observations and caveats: While the bulk of TCR sequences proved rare, some public TCRs turned up in many donors. Researchers catalogued approximately 170 TCR beta chains as cytomegalovirus-associated. A later analysis found most CMV-associated TCR beta chains apparently HLA-restricted.

On this clone: Antigen unknown.

The PCR contained 60 Vbeta and 13 Jbeta primers. Source study methods: In a later analysis, of tens of millions of unique beta chains, some 10 million appeared in at least two donors. Assay: immunoSEQ multiplex PCR; the TCRdb copy retains only in-frame clones and omits some. V and J calls and clone size are those listed in that table; D and trimming were worked out from the DNA. Of fewer than 250,000 clones listed, roughly 73% are singletons. This CDR3 is built from 14 residues. With 5 bases removed from V and 7 bases from J, the gap between germline ends came to 15 bases. The germline gives CDR1 SGHTA, CDR2 FQGTGA.

Sequenced: PBMCs. The rearrangement uses TRBV7-3 and TRBJ2-1; no firm D call. This receptor was identified in a woman in her 30s in good health and CMV-seropositive. In DNA form, the CDR3 reads TGTGCCAGCAGCGCAAGTCTTGCGAATAATGAGCAGTTCTTC. This encodes CASSASLANNEQFF.